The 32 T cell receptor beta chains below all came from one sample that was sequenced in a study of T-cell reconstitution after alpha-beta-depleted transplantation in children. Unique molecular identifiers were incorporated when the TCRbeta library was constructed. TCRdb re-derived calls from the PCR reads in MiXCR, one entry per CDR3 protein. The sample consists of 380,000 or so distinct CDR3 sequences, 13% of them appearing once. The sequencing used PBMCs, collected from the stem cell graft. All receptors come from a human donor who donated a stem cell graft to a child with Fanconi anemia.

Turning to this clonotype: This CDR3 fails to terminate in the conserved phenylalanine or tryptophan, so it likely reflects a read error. CDR3 sequence reads: CASSDGRGGRLTDTQYV. Written as DNA, the CDR3 is TGTGCCAGCAGCGATGGCCGAGGGGGGCGACTCACAGATACGCAGTATGTT. The genes are TRBV2 and TRBJ2-3; either TRBD1 or TRBD2 may supply D (6 bases each). V lost 6 bases to trimming and J lost 2 bases, with 21 bases between them. Per the germline V gene, CDR1 is SNHLY and CDR2 is FYNNEI. CDR3 size: 17 residues.

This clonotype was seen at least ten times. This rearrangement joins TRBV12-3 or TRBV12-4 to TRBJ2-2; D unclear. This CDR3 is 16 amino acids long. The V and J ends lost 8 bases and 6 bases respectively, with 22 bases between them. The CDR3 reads CASEVGSPGFSGELFF. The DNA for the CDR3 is TGTGCCAGCGAGGTGGGAAGTCCCGGGTTTTCCGGGGAGCTGTTTTTT.

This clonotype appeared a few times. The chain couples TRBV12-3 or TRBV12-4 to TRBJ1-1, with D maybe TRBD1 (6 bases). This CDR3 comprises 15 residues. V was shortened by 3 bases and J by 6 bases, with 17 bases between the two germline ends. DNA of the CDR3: TGTGCCAGCAGTTTTGGCCCCAGGGGAGTCGCTGAAGCTTTCTTT. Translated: CASSFGPRGVAEAFF.

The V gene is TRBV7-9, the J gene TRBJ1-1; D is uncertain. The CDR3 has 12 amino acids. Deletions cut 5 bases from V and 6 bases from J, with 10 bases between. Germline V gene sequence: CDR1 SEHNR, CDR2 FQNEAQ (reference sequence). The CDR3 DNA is TGTGCCAGCAGCCCCCCCAGTCCTGAAGCTTTCTTT. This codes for CASSPPSPEAFF.

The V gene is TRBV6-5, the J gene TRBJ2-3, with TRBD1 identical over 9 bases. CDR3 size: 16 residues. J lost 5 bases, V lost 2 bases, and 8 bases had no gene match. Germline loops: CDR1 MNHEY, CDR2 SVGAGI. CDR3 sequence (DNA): TGTGCCAGCAGTTACCTCCGGGACAGGGCAAAAGATACGCAGTATTTT. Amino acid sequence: CASSYLRDRAKDTQYF.

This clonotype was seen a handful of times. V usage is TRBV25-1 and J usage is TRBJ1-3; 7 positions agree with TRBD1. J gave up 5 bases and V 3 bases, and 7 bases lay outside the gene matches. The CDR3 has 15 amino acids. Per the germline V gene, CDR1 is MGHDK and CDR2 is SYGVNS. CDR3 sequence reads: CASSDLTGSRNTIYF. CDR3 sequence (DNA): TGTGCCAGCAGTGACCTGACAGGGTCCAGAAACACCATATATTTT.

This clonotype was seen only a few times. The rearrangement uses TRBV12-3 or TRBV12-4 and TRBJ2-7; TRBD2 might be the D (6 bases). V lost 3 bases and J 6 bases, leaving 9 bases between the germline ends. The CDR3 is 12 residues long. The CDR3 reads CASSLVGGEQYF. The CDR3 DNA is TGTGCCAGCAGTTTGGTGGGGGGCGAGCAGTACTTC.

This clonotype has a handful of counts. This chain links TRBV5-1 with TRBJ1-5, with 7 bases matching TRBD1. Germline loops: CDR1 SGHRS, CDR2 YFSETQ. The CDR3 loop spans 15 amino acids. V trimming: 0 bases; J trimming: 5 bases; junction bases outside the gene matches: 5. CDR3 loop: CASSLDRGGDQPQHF. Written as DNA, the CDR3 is TGCGCCAGCAGCTTGGACAGGGGAGGTGATCAGCCCCAGCATTTT.

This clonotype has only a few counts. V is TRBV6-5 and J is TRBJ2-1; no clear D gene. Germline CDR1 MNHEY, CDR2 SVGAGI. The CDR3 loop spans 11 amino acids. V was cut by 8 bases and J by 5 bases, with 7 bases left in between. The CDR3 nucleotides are TGTGCCAGCTGTAAAGACAATGAGCAGTTCTTC. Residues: CASCKDNEQFF.

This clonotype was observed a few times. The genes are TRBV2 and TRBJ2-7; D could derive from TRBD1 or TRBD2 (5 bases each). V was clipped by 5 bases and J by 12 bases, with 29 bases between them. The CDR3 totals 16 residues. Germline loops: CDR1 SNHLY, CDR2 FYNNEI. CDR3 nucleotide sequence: TGTGCCAGCAGTTCCGACATTTTACTCCCAGGGAGCCGCCTGTACTTC. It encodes CASSSDILLPGSRLYF.

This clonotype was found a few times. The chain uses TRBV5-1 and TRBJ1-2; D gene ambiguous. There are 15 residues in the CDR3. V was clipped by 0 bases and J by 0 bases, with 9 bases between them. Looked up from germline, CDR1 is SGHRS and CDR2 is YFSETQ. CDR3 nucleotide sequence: TGCGCCAGCAGCTTGGGGGCCACCTCTAACTATGGCTACACCTTC. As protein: CASSLGATSNYGYTF.

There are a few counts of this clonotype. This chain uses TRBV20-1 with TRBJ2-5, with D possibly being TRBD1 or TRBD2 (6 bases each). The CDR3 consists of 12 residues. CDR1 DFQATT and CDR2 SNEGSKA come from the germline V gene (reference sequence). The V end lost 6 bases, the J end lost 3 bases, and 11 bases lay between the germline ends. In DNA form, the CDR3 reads TGCAGTGCAGAAAGGGGGGAAGAGACCCAGTACTTC. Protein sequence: CSAERGEETQYF.

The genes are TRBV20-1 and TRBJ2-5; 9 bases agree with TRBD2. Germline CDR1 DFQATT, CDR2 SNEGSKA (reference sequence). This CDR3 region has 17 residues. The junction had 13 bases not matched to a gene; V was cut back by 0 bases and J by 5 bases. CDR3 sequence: CSARETATGTSIETQYF. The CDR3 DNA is TGCAGTGCTAGAGAAACCGCGACCGGGACTAGCATTGAGACCCAGTACTTC.

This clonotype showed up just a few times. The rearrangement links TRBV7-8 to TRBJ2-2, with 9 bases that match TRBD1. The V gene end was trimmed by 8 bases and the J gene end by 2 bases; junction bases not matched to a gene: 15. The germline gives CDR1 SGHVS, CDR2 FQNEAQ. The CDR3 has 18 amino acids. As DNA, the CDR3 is TGTGCCAGCCAATTGGCGGGACAGGGTGCCGGAAACACCGGGGAGCTGTTTTTT. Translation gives CASQLAGQGAGNTGELFF.

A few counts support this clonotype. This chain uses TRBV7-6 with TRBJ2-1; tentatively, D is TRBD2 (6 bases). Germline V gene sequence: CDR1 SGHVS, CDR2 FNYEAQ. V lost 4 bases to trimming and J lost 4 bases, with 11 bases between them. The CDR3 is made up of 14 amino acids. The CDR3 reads CASSSTEGYNEQFF. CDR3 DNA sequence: TGTGCCAGCAGCTCGACGGAGGGGTACAATGAGCAGTTCTTC.

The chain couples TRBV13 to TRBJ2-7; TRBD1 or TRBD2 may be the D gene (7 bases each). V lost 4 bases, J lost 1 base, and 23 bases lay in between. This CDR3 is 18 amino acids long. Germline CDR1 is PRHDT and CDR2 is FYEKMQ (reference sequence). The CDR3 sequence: CASSSFTGEGNMSYEQYV. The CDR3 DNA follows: TGTGCCAGCAGCTCGTTTACAGGGGAGGGAAATATGTCCTACGAGCAGTACGTC.

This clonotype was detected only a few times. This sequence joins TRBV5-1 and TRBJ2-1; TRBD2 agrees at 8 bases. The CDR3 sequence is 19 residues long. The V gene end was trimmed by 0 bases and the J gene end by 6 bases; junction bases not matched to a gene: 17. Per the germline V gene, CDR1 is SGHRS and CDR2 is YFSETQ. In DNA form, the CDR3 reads TGCGCCAGCAGCTTGGCCTCGATCATAAGGAGCGGGGGTACCAATGAGCAGTTCTTC. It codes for CASSLASIIRSGGTNEQFF.

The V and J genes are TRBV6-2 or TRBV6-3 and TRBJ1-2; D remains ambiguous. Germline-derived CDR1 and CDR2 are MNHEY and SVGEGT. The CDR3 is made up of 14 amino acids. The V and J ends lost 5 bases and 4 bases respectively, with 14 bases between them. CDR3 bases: TGTGCCAGCAGTCCCGGAGGGCAGCTCTATGGCTACACCTTC. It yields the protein CASSPGGQLYGYTF.

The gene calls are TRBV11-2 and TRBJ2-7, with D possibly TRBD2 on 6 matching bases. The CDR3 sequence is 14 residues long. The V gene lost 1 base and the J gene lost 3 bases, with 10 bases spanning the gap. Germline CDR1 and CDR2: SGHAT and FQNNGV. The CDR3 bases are TGTGCCAGCAGCTTAGGACGGGGGAACTACGAGCAGTACTTC. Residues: CASSLGRGNYEQYF.

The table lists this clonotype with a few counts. The CDR3 region has the DNA TGTGCCAGCAGCACCGACGGAGGGTACCAAGAGACCCAGTACTTC. This sequence encodes CASSTDGGYQETQYF. The chain recombines TRBV11-2 with TRBJ2-5; D may be TRBD2 (6 bases). V was shortened by 5 bases and J by 0 bases, with 13 bases between the two germline ends. This CDR3 is 15 amino acids long. Germline CDR1 is SGHAT and CDR2 is FQNNGV.

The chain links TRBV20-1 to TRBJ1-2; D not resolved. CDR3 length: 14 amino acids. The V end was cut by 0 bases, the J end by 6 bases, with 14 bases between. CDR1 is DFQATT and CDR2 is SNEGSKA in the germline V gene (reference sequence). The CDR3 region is CSARDTGLGNGYTF. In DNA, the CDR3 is TGCAGTGCTAGAGATACGGGGTTAGGCAATGGCTACACCTTC.

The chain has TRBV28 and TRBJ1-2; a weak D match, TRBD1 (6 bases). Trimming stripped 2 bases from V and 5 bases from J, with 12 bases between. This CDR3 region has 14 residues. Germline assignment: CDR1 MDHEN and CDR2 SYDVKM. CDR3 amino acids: CASSLGQRHYGYTF. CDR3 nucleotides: TGTGCCAGCAGTTTAGGACAGCGTCATTATGGCTACACCTTC.

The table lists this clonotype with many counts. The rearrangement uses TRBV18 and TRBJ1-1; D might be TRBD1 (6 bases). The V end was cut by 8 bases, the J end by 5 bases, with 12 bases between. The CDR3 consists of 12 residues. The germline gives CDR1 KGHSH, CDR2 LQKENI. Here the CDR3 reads CASGGGRTEAFF. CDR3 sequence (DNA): TGTGCCAGCGGGGGCGGGAGGACTGAAGCTTTCTTT.

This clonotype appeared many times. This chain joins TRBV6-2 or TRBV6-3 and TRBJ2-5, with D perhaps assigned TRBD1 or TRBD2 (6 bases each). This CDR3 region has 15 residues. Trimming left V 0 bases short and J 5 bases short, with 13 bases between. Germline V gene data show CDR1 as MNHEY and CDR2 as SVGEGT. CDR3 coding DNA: TGTGCCAGCAGTTACTCCTGGCAGGGGAGGGAGACCCAGTACTTC. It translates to CASSYSWQGRETQYF.

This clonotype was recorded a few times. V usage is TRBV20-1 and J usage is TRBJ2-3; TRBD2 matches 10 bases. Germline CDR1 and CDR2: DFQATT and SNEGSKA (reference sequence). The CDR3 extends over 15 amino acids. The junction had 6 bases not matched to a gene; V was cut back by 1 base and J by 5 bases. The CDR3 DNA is TGCAGTGCTAGAGGGGCTAGCGGGGGAGGAGATACGCAGTATTTT. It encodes CSARGASGGGDTQYF.

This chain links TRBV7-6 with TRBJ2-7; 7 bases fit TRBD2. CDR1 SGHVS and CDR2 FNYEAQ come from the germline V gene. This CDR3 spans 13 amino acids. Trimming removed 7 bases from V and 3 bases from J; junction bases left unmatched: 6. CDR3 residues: CASKPGEGYEQYF. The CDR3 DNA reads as TGTGCCAGCAAGCCCGGGGAGGGCTACGAGCAGTACTTC.

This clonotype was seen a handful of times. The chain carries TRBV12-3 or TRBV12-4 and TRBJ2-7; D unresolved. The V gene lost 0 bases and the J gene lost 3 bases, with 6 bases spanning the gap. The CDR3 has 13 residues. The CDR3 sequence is CASSLAGIYEQYF. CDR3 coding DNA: TGTGCCAGCAGTTTAGCCGGAATCTACGAGCAGTACTTC.

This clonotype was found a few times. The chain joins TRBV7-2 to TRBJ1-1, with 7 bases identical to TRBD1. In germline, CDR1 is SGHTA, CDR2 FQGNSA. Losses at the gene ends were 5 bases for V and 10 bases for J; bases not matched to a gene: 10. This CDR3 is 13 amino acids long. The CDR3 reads CASSLRQGSGAFF. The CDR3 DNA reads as TGTGCCAGCAGCCTCCGACAGGGCAGCGGAGCTTTCTTT.

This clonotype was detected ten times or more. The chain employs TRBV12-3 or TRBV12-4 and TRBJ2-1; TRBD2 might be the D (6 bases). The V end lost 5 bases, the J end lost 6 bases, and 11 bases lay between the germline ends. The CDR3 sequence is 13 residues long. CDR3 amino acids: CASSLGTSNEQFF. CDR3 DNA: TGTGCCAGCAGTCTCGGGACTTCCAATGAGCAGTTCTTC.

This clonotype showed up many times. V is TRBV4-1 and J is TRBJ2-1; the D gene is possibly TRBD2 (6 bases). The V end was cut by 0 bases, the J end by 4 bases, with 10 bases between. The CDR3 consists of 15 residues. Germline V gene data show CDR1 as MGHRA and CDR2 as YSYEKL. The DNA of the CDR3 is TGCGCCAGCAGCCAAGACGGGGGAGCTTACAATGAGCAGTTCTTC. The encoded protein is CASSQDGGAYNEQFF.

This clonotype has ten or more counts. The CDR3 nucleotides are TGTGCCAGCAGCCACGCTAACGACAGGGGGCATAAGTGCGGGCAGCCCCAGCATTTT. Its protein product is CASSHANDRGHKCGQPQHF. The chain uses TRBV3-1 and TRBJ1-5; 10 bases agree with TRBD1. This CDR3 is built from 19 residues. V lost 3 bases and J lost 7; bases outside the gene matches: 18. Per germline, CDR1 LGHDT and CDR2 YNNKEL (reference sequence).

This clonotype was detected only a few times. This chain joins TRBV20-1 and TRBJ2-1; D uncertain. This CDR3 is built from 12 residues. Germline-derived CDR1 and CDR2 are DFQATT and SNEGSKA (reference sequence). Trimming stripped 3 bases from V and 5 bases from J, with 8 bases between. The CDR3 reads CSARYRDNEQFF. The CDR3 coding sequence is TGCAGTGCTAGGTATAGGGACAATGAGCAGTTCTTC.